Shown below are 13 T cell receptor beta chains from a single sample sequenced in a study of identical twins. TCRdb independently ran MiXCR on the 5' RACE reads; one entry per CDR3 protein. Found here are 1,800,000 or so distinct CDR3 sequences, 25% to 35% of them singletons; the top ten hold 0.25% to 0.3%. What was sequenced was cord blood. The receptors were sampled from a newborn girl in good health.

In this sample, this clonotype turned up a few times. This sequence joins TRBV7-9 and TRBJ2-1; the D gene could be TRBD1 or TRBD2 (5 bases each). The CDR3 covers 16 residues. V was shortened by 5 bases and J by 7 bases, with 21 bases between the two germline ends. Germline V gene lookup returns CDR1 SEHNR and CDR2 FQNEAQ (reference sequence). The CDR3 here is CASSGIGAGSQNEQFF. The CDR3 region has the DNA TGTGCCAGCAGCGGGATAGGGGCGGGTTCACAGAATGAGCAGTTCTTC.

The table lists this clonotype with a few counts. This rearrangement joins TRBV28 to TRBJ2-5, with 7 bases aligning to TRBD1. The CDR3 has 15 residues. The germline CDR1 and CDR2 sequences are MDHEN and SYDVKM. Trimming at V came to 6 bases and at J to 1 base, leaving 8 bases not matched to a gene. The CDR3 protein is CASRLSPGGQETQYF. Written as DNA, the CDR3 is TGTGCCAGCAGACTGTCCCCAGGGGGCCAAGAGACCCAGTACTTC.

This clonotype was seen more than once but under ten times. The gene calls are TRBV7-2 and TRBJ2-1; 8 nucleotides align to TRBD1. V lost 6 bases and J lost 2; bases outside the gene matches: 6. Germline V gene lookup returns CDR1 SGHTA and CDR2 FQGNSA. CDR3 length: 15 amino acids. This chain's CDR3 is CASRWTGWTYNEQFF. The CDR3, as DNA: TGTGCCAGCAGGTGGACAGGGTGGACCTACAATGAGCAGTTCTTC.

The rearrangement links TRBV20-1 to TRBJ1-3; D is unresolved. Trimming stripped 1 base from V and 6 bases from J, with 16 bases between. CDR3 size: 15 residues. CDR1 DFQATT and CDR2 SNEGSKA come from the germline V gene (reference sequence). CDR3 residues: CSARGSGVGINTIYF. The CDR3 coding sequence is TGCAGTGCTAGAGGTTCCGGGGTTGGGATAAACACCATATATTTT.

The rearrangement joins TRBV6-2 or TRBV6-3 to TRBJ1-1; D perhaps matches TRBD1 (5 bases). The CDR3 has 15 residues. Trimming left V 2 bases short and J 8 bases short, with 18 bases between. Germline V gene lookup returns CDR1 MNHEY and CDR2 SVGEGT. The CDR3: CASSYAPGRVLEAFF. CDR3 sequence (DNA): TGTGCCAGCAGTTACGCCCCGGGACGAGTCTTGGAAGCTTTCTTT.

The chain links TRBV20-1 to TRBJ2-1; D ambiguous. The closer fit of TRBJ2-7 to the DNA end suggests the J call may be wrong. CDR1 DFQATT and CDR2 SNEGSKA come from the germline V gene (reference sequence). The CDR3 sequence is 16 residues long. CDR3 protein: CSARDRYSEAYNEQYF. CDR3 DNA sequence: TGCAGTGCTAGAGATCGTTACAGCGAGGCCTACAATGAGCAGTACTTC.

This clonotype was seen only once. The junction departs from the called germline gene at one end, perhaps through a read error. The chain uses TRBV5-1 and TRBJ2-1; possible D gene TRBD1, 5 bases. The CDR3 covers 15 residues. Per the germline V gene, CDR1 is SGHRS and CDR2 is YFSETQ. The CDR3 DNA reads as TGCGCCTGCAGCTGGGGCCTCAGCTCCTACAATGAGCAGTTCTTC. Translating gives CACSWGLSSYNEQFF.

This clonotype has just a few counts. The J gene is TRBJ2-5, the V gene TRBV7-9; D might be TRBD2 (5 bases). With 3 bases removed from V and 5 bases from J, the gap between germline ends came to 10 bases. This CDR3 comprises 13 residues. Germline CDR1 SEHNR, CDR2 FQNEAQ (reference sequence). For the CDR3, the DNA is TGTGCCAGCAGCTTTTGGCCGGGGGAGACCCAGTACTTC. Translation gives CASSFWPGETQYF.

The J gene is TRBJ2-5, the V gene TRBV6-2 or TRBV6-3, with D possibly being TRBD2 (5 bases). The CDR3 covers 13 residues. Germline V lookup: CDR1 MNHEY, CDR2 SVGEGT. The V gene lost 7 bases and the J gene lost 1 base, with 10 bases spanning the gap. CDR3 in amino acids: CASKTDFQETQYF. In nucleotides, the CDR3 is TGTGCCAGCAAAACGGACTTCCAAGAGACCCAGTACTTC.

The chain recombines TRBV9 with TRBJ2-1, with 11 positions matching TRBD2. The germline gives CDR1 SGDLS, CDR2 YYNGEE. V lost 0 bases and J lost 12; bases outside the gene matches: 5. CDR3 size: 14 residues. The CDR3 sequence: CASSVGPSGGSQFF. CDR3 nucleotides: TGTGCCAGCAGCGTAGGTCCTAGCGGGGGGTCGCAGTTCTTC.

In its sample, this clonotype was seen a few times. The J gene is TRBJ2-2, the V gene TRBV4-2; 10 bases agree with TRBD2. Trimming took 7 bases from V and 4 from J; bases not matched to a gene: 6. The germline gives CDR1 LGHNA, CDR2 YNFKEQ. The CDR3 runs 15 residues. The CDR3 nucleotides read TGTGCCAGCAAGCGGGGGGGCTTAGGCACCGGGGAGCTGTTTTTT. Translating gives CASKRGGLGTGELFF.

This clonotype was observed a handful of times. This sequence joins TRBV3-1 and TRBJ2-7; 7 bases agree with TRBD2. Germline trimming cut 5 bases from V and 4 bases from J; bases unmatched to any gene: 8. Germline V lookup: CDR1 LGHDT, CDR2 YNNKEL (reference sequence). The CDR3 is 14 amino acids. The CDR3 DNA is TGTGCCAGCAGCTCTTCCGGGGGGAAATACGAGCAGTACTTC. Its protein is CASSSSGGKYEQYF.

This clonotype was counted a few times. The genes are TRBV20-1 and TRBJ1-6, with D maybe TRBD1 (5 bases). Trimming removed 6 bases from V and 8 bases from J, with 17 bases in between. The germline V gene encodes CDR1 DFQATT and CDR2 SNEGSKA (reference sequence). This CDR3 is 14 amino acids long. CDR3 sequence (DNA): TGCAGTGCCCTCCAGGGAGACGGGGATTCACCCCTCCACTTT. Protein product: CSALQGDGDSPLHF.